The rows below give T cell receptor beta chains drawn from one sample of a study of T-cell reconstitution after alpha-beta-depleted transplantation in children. TCRdb called the PCR reads again in MiXCR, with one record for every CDR3 protein. The sample carries fewer than 550,000 distinct CDR3 sequences, roughly an eighth recorded once. This specimen consisted of PBMCs, mostly from graft donor cells, obtained 180 days after TCRalphabeta/CD19-depleted stem cell transplant. The receptors originated from a female patient between 2 and 15 years old who had a stem cell transplant for aplastic anemia, so the T cells may come from the graft donor. Both conserved end residues are part of each CDR3. Each record gives: CDR3 protein, CDR3 DNA, D gene, J gene, clone size, V gene. The D gene is left open where the match is weak. Size tells how often a clone was seen (once, few, many) or the class of an expanded clone, and some rows leave it out.

CDR3: CASSLGSGTSGGNIQYF
DNA: TGTGCCAGCAGCTTAGGATCCGGGACTAGCGGGGGAAACATTCAGTACTTC
D: TRBD2
J: TRBJ2-4
size: .
V: TRBV11-2

CDR3: CASSPGQAASNQPQHF
DNA: TGTGCCAGCAGCCCAGGACAGGCCGCGAGCAATCAGCCCCAGCATTTT
D: TRBD1
J: TRBJ1-5
size: .
V: TRBV7-2

CDR3: CASSQVSGGGLGQPQHF
DNA: TGTGCCAGCAGCCAGGTTTCGGGAGGGGGCCTCGGTCAGCCCCAGCATTTT
D: TRBD1
J: TRBJ1-5
size: .
V: TRBV4-2

CDR3: CAVRTGTGELFF
DNA: TGTGCCGTCCGGACAGGGACCGGGGAGCTGTTTTTT
D: TRBD1
J: TRBJ2-2
size: .
V: TRBV7-6

CDR3: CSASLAGVGTDTQYF
DNA: TGCAGTGCTTCCCTAGCGGGAGTCGGCACAGATACGCAGTATTTT
D: TRBD2
J: TRBJ2-3
size: few
V: TRBV20-1

CDR3: CASSPRLAENSGANVLTF
DNA: TGTGCCAGCTCACCAAGACTAGCGGAGAACTCTGGGGCCAACGTCCTGACTTTC
D: TRBD2
J: TRBJ2-6
size: few
V: TRBV18

CDR3: CSARGAGLAGGGKNIQYF
DNA: TGCAGTGCTAGAGGGGCGGGACTAGCGGGAGGGGGCAAAAACATTCAGTACTTC
D: TRBD2
J: TRBJ2-4
size: .
V: TRBV20-1

CDR3: CSVSGTADSYEQYF
DNA: TGCAGCGTCTCCGGGACCGCAGATTCCTACGAGCAGTACTTC
D: .
J: TRBJ2-7
size: .
V: TRBV29-1

CDR3: CASSNFGGLAGASNTGELFF
DNA: TGTGCCAGCAGCAACTTCGGGGGACTAGCGGGCGCGTCGAACACCGGGGAGCTGTTTTTT
D: .
J: TRBJ2-2
size: few
V: TRBV21-1

CDR3: CASSSRVGLGEQFF
DNA: TGTGCCAGCAGCTCCCGGGTGGGACTAGGGGAGCAGTTCTTC
D: TRBD2
J: TRBJ2-1
size: .
V: TRBV7-2

CDR3: CASSYHRAGGLFF
DNA: TGTGCCAGCAGTTATCACAGGGCTGGGGGGCTGTTTTTT
D: .
J: TRBJ2-2
size: .
V: TRBV6-2/TRBV6-3

CDR3: CASSGRPMNTEAFF
DNA: TGTGCCAGCAGCGGACGGCCGATGAACACTGAAGCTTTCTTT
D: .
J: TRBJ1-1
size: many
V: TRBV27

CDR3: CSVEVGQLYEQYF
DNA: TGCAGCGTTGAGGTAGGGCAGCTATACGAGCAGTACTTC
D: .
J: TRBJ2-7
size: .
V: TRBV29-1

CDR3: CASSLRLAGSEQFF
DNA: TGTGCCAGCAGCCTCCGACTAGCGGGATCTGAGCAGTTCTTC
D: TRBD2
J: TRBJ2-1
size: .
V: TRBV14

CDR3: CASSKANLNEKLFF
DNA: TGTGCCAGTAGTAAGGCGAATCTCAATGAAAAACTGTTTTTT
D: .
J: TRBJ1-4
size: many
V: TRBV19

CDR3: CSVETYNYGYTF
DNA: TGCAGCGTTGAAACTTATAACTATGGCTACACCTTC
D: .
J: TRBJ1-2
size: few
V: TRBV29-1

CDR3: CATSDWGDTQYF
DNA: TGTGCCACCAGTGATTGGGGAGATACGCAGTATTTT
D: .
J: TRBJ2-3
size: few
V: TRBV24-1

CDR3: CASSLISGQGGEKLFF
DNA: TGTGCCAGCAGCTTAATTTCCGGACAGGGAGGAGAAAAACTGTTTTTT
D: TRBD1
J: TRBJ1-4
size: .
V: TRBV7-2

CDR3: CAGSPLDTEAFF
DNA: TGTGCCGGGAGCCCGCTGGACACTGAAGCTTTCTTT
D: .
J: TRBJ1-1
size: .
V: TRBV9

CDR3: CASSFLLNTEAFF
DNA: TGTGCCAGCAGCTTTTTACTGAACACTGAAGCTTTCTTT
D: .
J: TRBJ1-1
size: .
V: TRBV11-1

CDR3: CSARDGPELYNEQFF
DNA: TGCAGTGCTAGAGATGGACCCGAACTCTACAATGAGCAGTTCTTC
D: .
J: TRBJ2-1
size: few
V: TRBV20-1

CDR3: CASRPPAKETQYF
DNA: TGTGCCAGCAGGCCGCCCGCCAAAGAGACCCAGTACTTC
D: .
J: TRBJ2-5
size: .
V: TRBV12-3/TRBV12-4

CDR3: CASSSDGGSYNEQFF
DNA: TGTGCCAGCAGCTCCGACGGGGGCTCCTACAATGAGCAGTTCTTC
D: .
J: TRBJ2-1
size: .
V: TRBV7-3